Below are 13 T cell receptor beta chains sequenced from a single sample in a study of T cells in localized non-small cell lung cancer. Profiled with immunoSEQ multiplex PCR; TCRdb holds only in-frame clones, not every one. The data show around 31,000 clones, 85% to 95% seen once. Sequencing used peripheral blood, obtained before any cancer treatment. These receptors were collected from a woman aged 40-70 years with stage I lung adenocarcinoma.

This rearrangement joins TRBV6-5 to TRBJ2-7; 9 nucleotides line up with TRBD1. With 5 bases clipped from V and 2 bases from J, the junction kept 4 bases outside the gene matches. Germline values: CDR1 MNHEY, CDR2 SVGAGI. CDR3 size: 14 residues. The CDR3 nucleotides read TGTGCCAGCAGTCCAGGACAGGGGACCTACGAGCAGTACTTC. This gives the protein CASSPGQGTYEQYF.

The CDR3 DNA follows: TGTGCCAGCACCAGACAGGGAAGCGTGGAGACCTTC. Encoded protein: CASTRQGSVETF. The V gene is TRBV7-9, the J gene TRBJ1-2, with TRBD1 matching 7 bases. The CDR3 totals 12 residues. Per the germline V gene, CDR1 is SEHNR and CDR2 is FQNEAQ (reference sequence). V dropped 7 bases and J dropped 14; count of bases not matched to a gene: 13.

This clone has a single count. The rearrangement joins TRBV5-5 to TRBJ2-1, with D unclear. V lost 0 bases to trimming and J lost 4 bases, with 8 bases between them. Germline CDR1 and CDR2: SGHKS and YYEKEE (reference sequence). The CDR3 totals 14 residues. The CDR3 region has the DNA TGTGCCAGCAGCTTGGGGCTAGAATACAATGAGCAGTTCTTC. This sequence encodes CASSLGLEYNEQFF.

This sequence joins TRBV4-3 and TRBJ2-3; 9 nucleotides agree with TRBD2. This CDR3 is built from 12 residues. With V trimmed by 1 base and J by 12 bases, 2 bases remained unmatched. Per germline, CDR1 LGHNA and CDR2 YSLEER. The chain's CDR3 is CASSQGRGGQYF. CDR3 coding DNA: TGCGCCAGCAGCCAAGGGCGGGGGGGCCAGTATTTT.

V usage is TRBV5-6 and J usage is TRBJ1-2; TRBD1 might be the D (5 bases). Per germline, CDR1 SGHDT and CDR2 YYEEEE. The CDR3 loop spans 12 amino acids. The V end lost 0 bases, the J end lost 8 bases, and 8 bases lay between the germline ends. CDR3 sequence reads: CASSLGQNGYTF. As DNA, the CDR3 is TGTGCCAGCAGCTTGGGACAGAACGGCTACACCTTC. Complete variable domain (other parts from reference TRBV5-6 and TRBJ1-2): DAGVTQSPTHLIKTRGQQVTLRCSPKSGHDTVSWYQQALGQGPQFIFQYYEEEERQRGNFPDRFSGHQFPNYSSELNVNALLLGDSALYLCASSLGQNGYTFGSGTRLTVV.

The chain recombines TRBV7-2 with TRBJ1-1; no clear D gene. This CDR3 has 13 residues. CDR1 is SGHTA, CDR2 FQGNSA, per germline. Trimming took 5 bases from V and 4 from J, leaving 11 bases between them. The CDR3 DNA reads TGTGCCAGCAGCCGGAGGAGAGGCACTGAAGCTTTCTTT. Translating it yields CASSRRRGTEAFF. The full variable domain, rest sourced from reference TRBV7-2 and TRBJ1-1, is GAGVSQSPSNKVTEKGKDVELRCDPISGHTALYWYRQSLGQGLEFLIYFQGNSAPDKSGLPSDRFSAERTGGSVSTLTIQRTQQEDSAVYLCASSRRRGTEAFFGQGTRLTVV.

V and J are TRBV25-1 and TRBJ2-3, with 8 bases matching TRBD2. The germline V gene has CDR1 MGHDK and CDR2 SYGVNS. The V segment lost 1 base and the J segment 1 base; nucleotides outside the gene matches: 7. The CDR3 totals 17 residues. CDR3 loop: CASSESRVAGRTDTQYF. The CDR3 coding sequence is TGTGCCAGCAGTGAATCTAGGGTAGCGGGGCGCACAGATACGCAGTATTTT.

The chain uses TRBV7-3 and TRBJ1-1; D gene unclear. Germline loops: CDR1 SGHTA, CDR2 FQGTGA. V lost 1 base and J lost 1, with 7 bases in between. CDR3 length: 14 amino acids. The CDR3 region is CASSLNGRNTEAFF. CDR3 DNA sequence: TGTGCCAGCAGCTTAAATGGTCGGAACACTGAAGCTTTCTTT.

The rearrangement links TRBV6-4 to TRBJ2-3; 16 positions match TRBD2. Germline V gene sequence: CDR1 MRHNA, CDR2 SNTAGT. CDR3 size: 21 residues. Germline trimming cut 0 bases from V and 0 bases from J; bases unmatched to any gene: 9. The CDR3 sequence: CASSDSGTSGRARGSTDTQYF. CDR3 DNA sequence: TGTGCCAGCAGTGACTCGGGGACTAGCGGGAGGGCCCGGGGTAGCACAGATACGCAGTATTTT.

The chain uses TRBV11-2 and TRBJ2-1; TRBD2 matches 11 bases. Germline-derived CDR1 and CDR2 are SGHAT and FQNNGV. V lost 3 bases, J lost 10 bases, and 8 bases stayed unmatched. The CDR3 contains 15 residues. CDR3 region: CASSFTIAGGGEQFF. The CDR3 nucleotides are TGTGCCAGCAGCTTCACAATAGCGGGAGGGGGGGAGCAGTTCTTC.

The rearrangement links TRBV7-8 to TRBJ1-1; D is uncertain. V was clipped by 1 base and J by 0 bases, with 12 bases between them. The CDR3 length is 16 residues. The V gene's germline CDR1 is SGHVS and CDR2 FQNEAQ. CDR3 sequence: CASSLVGRGLNTEAFF. The DNA for the CDR3 is TGTGCCAGCAGCTTAGTTGGCAGAGGTCTGAACACTGAAGCTTTCTTT.

V and J are TRBV5-8 and TRBJ2-1; D might be TRBD1 (6 bases). CDR3 length equals 13 residues. V gave up 4 bases and J gave up 6 bases, with 11 bases separating them. Germline CDR1 SGHTS, CDR2 YDEGEE. The CDR3 loop reads CASSPDRINEQFF. The CDR3 DNA reads as TGTGCCAGCAGCCCGGACAGAATCAATGAGCAGTTCTTC.

The chain carries TRBV7-6 and TRBJ1-1; 7 positions match TRBD1. This CDR3 comprises 14 residues. CDR1 SGHVS and CDR2 FNYEAQ come from the germline V gene. V gave up 4 bases and J gave up 12 bases; unmatched junction bases: 14. CDR3 nucleotide sequence: TGTGCCAGCAGCTCATCAGGACAGGTCGCCCCAACTTTCTTT. This codes for CASSSSGQVAPTFF.